This T cell receptor beta chain was identified in a study of OX40 agonist ivuxolimab in advanced cancers. Notes on the study in general: Low levels of normalized T-cell clonal expansion also appeared in some nonresponders. At 0.1-3.0 mg/kg, partial responders had clonal expansion among the lowest observed.

In regard to this clone: Antigen: not known.

The V end lost 0 bases, the J end lost 9 bases, and 8 bases lay between the germline ends. This CDR3 contains 12 residues. Per the germline V gene, CDR1 is MNHGY and CDR2 is SAAAGT. Clones were sequenced by immunoSEQ multiplex PCR, and TCRdb holds only the in-frame ones, with some missing. The data contain around 810 clones, approximately 80% of them singletons. The rearrangement links TRBV6-8 to TRBJ1-2; D not certain. The sample here was taken in a trial of the OX40 agonist ivuxolimab. This sequence was found in an adult with an advanced solid tumor such as melanoma, head and neck, liver or kidney cancer. The CDR3 is CASSYSSPRYTF. The CDR3 DNA sequence: TGTGCCAGCAGTTACTCGTCTCCCCGCTACACCTTC.